This is a list of T cell receptor beta chains from one sample in a study of shared clonotypes between healthy human individuals. Generated by immunoSEQ multiplex PCR, the TCRdb table keeps only in-frame clones and is missing some. This sample has roughly 2.2 million clones; approximately 95% occur once, and the top ten carry under 0.45%. Sample: naive CD4+ T cells from PBMCs. The receptor source for this set is a man in his late teens or twenties in good health. Some clones in this sample may be carry-over from other donors' samples. CDR3s include the opening cysteine and the closing phenylalanine or tryptophan. The order of the fields is V gene, clone size, D gene, J gene, CDR3 protein, CDR3 DNA. The D gene is left open where the match is weak. Clone size is not always given. Where it is, it says once, few, many or a class for expanded clones.

V: TRBV5-5
size: .
D: .
J: TRBJ2-5
CDR3: CASSQTPTGLWETQYF
DNA: TGTGCCAGCAGCCAAACCCCGACTGGCCTTTGGGAGACCCAGTACTTC

V: TRBV18
size: .
D: .
J: TRBJ2-3
CDR3: CASSSRPGHRSDTQYF
DNA: TGTGCCAGCTCAAGCCGGCCAGGGCATAGATCAGATACGCAGTATTTT

V: TRBV6-6
size: .
D: .
J: TRBJ1-1
CDR3: CASSWGYTEAFF
DNA: TGTGCCAGCAGTTGGGGGTACACTGAAGCTTTCTTT

V: TRBV5-6
size: .
D: .
J: TRBJ2-2
CDR3: CASSQIGANTGELFF
DNA: TGTGCCAGCAGCCAAATCGGGGCGAACACCGGGGAGCTGTTTTTT

V: TRBV19
size: .
D: .
J: TRBJ2-6
CDR3: CASSPEGSWANVLTF
DNA: TGTGCCAGTAGTCCAGAGGGGTCCTGGGCCAACGTCCTGACTTTC

V: TRBV6-6
size: once
D: TRBD1
J: TRBJ2-3
CDR3: CASWTGLVDTQYF
DNA: TGTGCCAGCTGGACAGGGTTAGTGGATACGCAGTATTTT

V: TRBV6-5
size: .
D: .
J: TRBJ1-1
CDR3: CASSYSRTRGTEAFF
DNA: TGTGCCAGCAGTTACTCGAGAACGCGGGGGACTGAAGCTTTCTTT

V: TRBV27
size: .
D: TRBD2
J: TRBJ2-1
CDR3: CASSLKGPGGYNEQFF
DNA: TGTGCCAGCAGTTTAAAGGGCCCGGGAGGTTACAATGAGCAGTTCTTC

V: TRBV28
size: .
D: .
J: TRBJ1-2
CDR3: CASSLRQAYGYTF
DNA: TGTGCCAGCAGTTTGCGGCAGGCCTATGGCTACACCTTC

V: TRBV9
size: .
D: .
J: TRBJ1-1
CDR3: CASSVGTAEAFF
DNA: TGTGCCAGCAGCGTAGGAACAGCTGAAGCTTTCTTT

V: TRBV18
size: .
D: TRBD1
J: TRBJ2-7
CDR3: CASSIGQGSSYEQYF
DNA: TGTGCCAGCTCAATAGGACAGGGGAGCTCCTACGAGCAGTACTTC

V: TRBV29-1
size: .
D: .
J: TRBJ1-1
CDR3: CSVAGVPEAFF
DNA: TGCAGCGTGGCAGGGGTCCCTGAAGCTTTCTTT

V: TRBV28
size: .
D: .
J: TRBJ2-7
CDR3: CASSLEAEQYF
DNA: TGTGCCAGCAGTTTAGAAGCGGAGCAGTACTTC

V: TRBV7-3
size: .
D: .
J: TRBJ2-2
CDR3: CARAFTGELFF
DNA: TGTGCCAGGGCCTTTACCGGGGAGCTGTTTTTT

V: TRBV27
size: .
D: .
J: TRBJ1-3
CDR3: CASSLSGHNSGNTIYF
DNA: TGTGCCAGCAGTTTATCGGGGCATAACTCTGGAAACACCATATATTTT

V: TRBV18
size: .
D: TRBD2
J: TRBJ2-7
CDR3: CASSQTSGDTYEQYF
DNA: TGTGCCAGCTCACAGACTAGCGGGGATACTTACGAGCAGTACTTC

V: TRBV5-1
size: .
D: .
J: TRBJ2-1
CDR3: CASSLAGATYNEQFF
DNA: TGCGCCAGCAGCTTGGCTGGTGCAACCTACAATGAGCAGTTCTTC

V: TRBV5-1
size: .
D: .
J: TRBJ2-7
CDR3: CASSPRTASYEQYF
DNA: TGCGCCAGCAGCCCGAGGACAGCCTCCTACGAGCAGTACTTC

V: TRBV28
size: .
D: .
J: TRBJ2-3
CDR3: CASSPRGGQITDTQYF
DNA: TGTGCCAGCAGTCCGAGGGGCGGACAGATCACAGATACGCAGTATTTT

V: TRBV7-3
size: .
D: .
J: TRBJ2-3
CDR3: CASSPGTLGTPDTQYF
DNA: TGTGCCAGCAGCCCCGGGACATTGGGGACGCCAGATACGCAGTATTTT

V: TRBV7-9
size: once
D: .
J: TRBJ1-1
CDR3: CASSLQLNTEAFF
DNA: TGTGCCAGCAGCTTACAGCTAAACACTGAAGCTTTCTTT

V: TRBV9
size: .
D: TRBD2
J: TRBJ2-7
CDR3: CASSVASASGLEQYF
DNA: TGTGCCAGCAGCGTAGCTTCGGCTAGCGGGCTCGAGCAGTACTTC